This TCR beta chain was retrieved from a study of T cells in Graves' hyperthyroidism and ophthalmopathy (dated by TCRdb to the late 2010s). About the investigation overall: Peripheral blood was collected at initial diagnosis, before any treatment. To identify distinguishing TCR V-J signatures, a discovery cohort of some 100 patients was used, comprising 43 with Graves' ophthalmopathy and around 60 with stable Graves' hyperthyroidism. An independent validation cohort of around 20 hyperthyroidism patients and approximately 15 patients who later progressed to ophthalmopathy tested prospective prediction of ophthalmopathy. For training and testing, the roughly 93 patients in the discovery cohort were randomly divided in a 7:3 ratio. In about 6 Graves' hyperthyroidism patients, the study also compared T-cell repertoires from thyroid tissue with T-cell repertoires from blood. Once sampling was done, hyperthyroidism patients were given methimazole at a starting dose of 30 mg daily, whereas ophthalmopathy patients were given high-dose intravenous methylprednisolone. TCR Vbeta CDR3 sequencing of 120 to 150 peripheral blood samples (roughly 41 ophthalmopathy, 75 or so hyperthyroidism and roughly 17 progressor patients) is reported in the paper. Summary of the overall study and its limitations: Ophthalmopathy was separated from stable hyperthyroidism by a 13 V-J signature model, with around 90% sensitivity and 81% to 82% specificity obtained in cross-validation and 80%/75% obtained in testing. In validation, progression to ophthalmopathy was predicted by the model with nearly 71% sensitivity and around 75% specificity, a median of approximately 6.5 months before onset. Most expanded thyroid clonotypes (frequency above 0.001) were also found in blood, which suggests that blood repertoires may mirror thyroid immune responses. Sample size was not statistically predetermined, and investigators were not blinded to group allocation.

Clipping removes 1 base from V and 2 bases from J, with 4 as the unmatched junction base count. CDR3 length: 15 amino acids, cysteine to phenylalanine. The sequence is cut down to CDR3 DNA, 45 bases in frame from base 1. Via the germline V gene (reference sequence), CDR1 is SEHNR and CDR2 FQNEAQ. The TCR beta CDR3 regions were amplified from the RNA transcripts. For the first round of RT-PCR on the TCR CDR3, the HTBI primer set was used together with the Qiagen OneStep RT-PCR kit. A second multiplex PCR round built the libraries, followed by size selection and purification. The libraries were sequenced on an Illumina HiSeq2000 using paired-end 100 bp reads. The original pipeline was this. Raw data were processed with SOAPnuke, discarding reads with adapters, uncalled bases, mean Phred below 15, or no exact constant-primer or identifier match. COPE v1.2.5 was used to merge high-quality paired reads, and clonotypes were defined as unique nucleotide sequences. MiTCR v1.1 was used to align the clonotypes against IMGT TRBV, TRBD and TRBJ reference segments. The analysis was restricted to V-J combinations with a frequency above 0.0001, which together covered just over 99% of the repertoires. The TCS score was defined as the ratio of F50 (clonal expansion) to E x V (chaos), calculated using BLOSUM62-based TCRdist between CDR3 peptides within each V-J. Welch's t-statistics and random forest reduced 500 to 650 V-J features to around 14, which were used in a naive Bayes classifier (R e1071). The public reads were reprocessed in TCRdb via fastp at Q25 and MiXCR, keeping in-frame beta chains. Every CDR3 protein is listed once, alongside the most common genes and DNA of its rows. The authors' filters were not applied to this entry. This sample has about 380,000 distinct CDR3 sequences in its table, and roughly 13% of those were observed once. Less than 25% of the sample comes from the top ten.

This clonotype was seen repeatedly, ten times or more. Its antigen remains unidentified. Base quality data are lacking; no much larger clone is found one base away. Hyperthyroidism patients were aged 18 to 65 years and newly diagnosed, with disease duration of less than 2 months. The study excluded patients with uncontrolled infections, other autoimmune diseases, pregnancy or lactation. Diagnoses were established on the basis of clinical symptoms, serum thyroxine and TRAb, thyroid ultrasound, and orbital computed tomography. Blood from progressor patients was drawn when they were first diagnosed with hyperthyroidism, before any ophthalmopathy symptoms appeared. PBMCs were separated from roughly 10 ml of fresh peripheral blood using Ficoll-Paque density gradient centrifugation. Progressor patients were initially diagnosed with Graves' hyperthyroidism and developed ophthalmopathy during follow-up. Trizol reagent was used to extract total RNA, and RNA quality was then checked on an Agilent 2100 Bioanalyzer.

This receptor was obtained from a man under 40 with Graves' hyperthyroidism that later progressed to Graves' ophthalmopathy. Sequencing was done on a sample of blood. The chain couples TRBV7-9 to TRBJ2-5, with 7 central nucleotides matching TRBD2. The DNA sequence reads TGTGCCAGCAGCTTAGAGGCTAGCGGACAAGAGACCCAGTACTTC. Translated, this gives CASSLEASGQETQYF.